The sequence of this T cell receptor beta chain was determined in a study of blood T cell repertoires in COVID-19. Overall study context: The study drew acute and convalescent COVID-19 samples from the United States, Italy and Spain. PBMCs, B-cell-depleted T cells, or T cells provided the cDNA or gDNA that made up the material.

V was clipped by 6 bases and J by 0 bases; unmatched bases: 8. The CDR3 loop spans 15 amino acids. Germline values: CDR1 SGHTA, CDR2 FQGTGA. The protocol was immunoSEQ multiplex PCR, while the TCRdb copy is restricted to in-frame clones and leaves out a portion. The table has about 260,000 clones, almost 85% seen once. This sequence originates from a woman older than 75 with acute or convalescent COVID-19. The chain joins TRBV7-3 to TRBJ2-7, with 7 bases matching TRBD2. The sample comprised peripheral blood. The CDR3 bases are TGTGCCAGCAGTAAAGGAAGCGGGACCTCCTACGAGCAGTACTTC. This gives the protein CASSKGSGTSYEQYF.